These T cell receptor beta chains were read from a single sample in a study of cytomegalovirus exposure and HLA in healthy donors. Here immunoSEQ multiplex PCR was the method, and the copy in TCRdb shows in-frame clones only, minus some. The sample carries around 69,000 clones, about 70% recorded once. Sequencing input: PBMCs. These receptors all come from a woman aged 45-65 years in good health and CMV-seropositive. Each CDR3 is given with its conserved first and last residue. A D gene is named only where the DNA matches it firmly. The size field is filled for only some rows; it gives once, few, many or a size class.

clone_size j_call cdr3_length d_call v_call cdr3_nt cdr3_aa
NA TRBJ2-1 14 NA TRBV11-2 TGTGCCAGCACCGACAGGAGCTCCTACAATGAGCAGTTCTTC CASTDRSSYNEQFF
NA TRBJ1-1 15 TRBD1 TRBV19 TGTGCCAGTAGTGGACAGGGCTCGATGAACACTGAAGCTTTCTTT CASSGQGSMNTEAFF
NA TRBJ2-1 15 NA TRBV15 TGTGCCACCAGCAGAGATCGCGGCTCCTACAATGAGCAGTTCTTC CATSRDRGSYNEQFF
NA TRBJ2-1 16 NA TRBV10-3 TGTGCCATCAGTGAGAAGGGGGCGGGGGGACACAATGAGCAGTTCTTC CAISEKGAGGHNEQFF
NA TRBJ1-2 17 TRBD1 TRBV27 TGTGCCAGCAGATTACAGGGGGCGAGCGGAGCTAACTATGGCTACACCTTC CASRLQGASGANYGYTF
NA TRBJ2-3 15 TRBD2 TRBV28 TGTGCCAGCCGTCGGGGCGCGGGAGCAATAGATACGCAGTATTTT CASRRGAGAIDTQYF
NA TRBJ2-5 16 TRBD1 TRBV9 TGTGCCAGCAGCGTAAGGGGACAGGACCTCCAAGAGACCCAGTACTTC CASSVRGQDLQETQYF
NA TRBJ1-1 15 TRBD1 TRBV4-3 TGCGCCAGCAGCCAAGCGGACAGGCCTAACACTGAAGCTTTCTTT CASSQADRPNTEAFF
NA TRBJ2-6 16 NA TRBV29-1 TGCAGCGTGGAGTGGGGGGTTGGCTCTGGGGCCAACGTCCTGACTTTC CSVEWGVGSGANVLTF
NA TRBJ2-6 16 NA TRBV5-4 TGTGCCAGCAGCGGAACAGGGCGCACTGGGGCCAACGTCCTGACTTTC CASSGTGRTGANVLTF
NA TRBJ2-5 15 NA TRBV9 TGTGCCAGCAGCGTAGCTGGCCGTTTCCAAGAGACCCAGTACTTC CASSVAGRFQETQYF
NA TRBJ2-3 13 TRBD2 TRBV7-2 TGTGCCGGGACTAGCGGGGTCACAGATACGCAGTATTTT CAGTSGVTDTQYF
NA TRBJ2-1 16 TRBD2 TRBV27 TGTGCCAGCAGTTCACGGACTAGCGGAGGTTACAATGAGCAGTTCTTC CASSSRTSGGYNEQFF
once TRBJ2-3 16 TRBD2 TRBV30 TGTGCCTGGAGTGGGACTAGCGGTGCTAGCACAGATACGCAGTATTTT CAWSGTSGASTDTQYF
NA TRBJ2-7 16 TRBD2 TRBV15 TGTGCCACCAGCAATTCGACTAGCGGATCCCCCTACGAGCAGTACTTC CATSNSTSGSPYEQYF
NA TRBJ2-7 11 NA TRBV2 TGTGCCAGCAGTGATTTTACTGAGCAGTACTTC CASSDFTEQYF
NA TRBJ2-1 13 TRBD1 TRBV11-2 TGTGCCAGCTACGACCAGGGGGCTAGGGAGCAGTTCTTC CASYDQGAREQFF
NA TRBJ2-7 12 TRBD2 TRBV19 TGTGCCAGTTCTACTAGCGGGTACGAGCAGTACTTC CASSTSGYEQYF
NA TRBJ1-1 12 NA TRBV29-1 TGCAGCGGGAAACAGGTGAACACTGAAGCTTTCTTT CSGKQVNTEAFF
medium-sized TRBJ1-5 15 NA TRBV2 TGTGCCAGCAGTCCGGGGGGATGGGGCAATCAGCCCCAGCATTTT CASSPGGWGNQPQHF
few TRBJ1-1 13 TRBD1 TRBV14 TGTGCCAGCAGTTTCGGACAGGGCACTGAAGCTTTCTTT CASSFGQGTEAFF
NA TRBJ1-2 14 NA TRBV28 TGTGCCAGCAGTGCCGGGGGAGGTAACTATGGCTACACCTTC CASSAGGGNYGYTF
NA TRBJ1-2 12 TRBD1 TRBV19 TGTGCCAGTAGGACAGGGGAAGATGGCTACACCTTC CASRTGEDGYTF
NA TRBJ2-5 15 TRBD2 TRBV19 TGTGCCAGTAAACTAGGTGGAGCGGGACAAGAGACCCAGTACTTC CASKLGGAGQETQYF
NA TRBJ1-3 16 NA TRBV7-2 TGTGCCAGCAGCCCACAGGAAGGGCGCCTCGGAAACACCATATATTTT CASSPQEGRLGNTIYF
NA TRBJ2-3 15 NA TRBV4-3 TGCGCCAGCAGCCACAGGCTAGCGAGCACAGATACGCAGTATTTT CASSHRLASTDTQYF
NA TRBJ1-4 13 NA TRBV5-1 TGCGCCAGCAGCTTGGGGAGTAAGGAAAAACTGTTTTTT CASSLGSKEKLFF
NA TRBJ2-7 19 TRBD1 TRBV29-1 TGCAGCGTTGTTACAGACAGGGGGCTAGGACGTCATGACTCCTACGAGCAGTACTTC CSVVTDRGLGRHDSYEQYF
NA TRBJ2-2 15 TRBD1 TRBV6-1 TGTGCCACAAAATGGGACAGGGAGACTGCCGGGGAGCTGTTTTTT CATKWDRETAGELFF
NA TRBJ2-3 16 NA TRBV4-3 TGCGCCAGCAGCCAAGTGGATAGCTTGGGCACAGATACGCAGTATTTT CASSQVDSLGTDTQYF
NA TRBJ1-2 15 NA TRBV7-2 TGTGCCAGCAGCTTAGTTTCGGGGGAAAACTATGGCTACACCTTC CASSLVSGENYGYTF
few TRBJ2-3 12 NA TRBV28 TGTGCCAGCAGAAGTCCCTCGCGTGGGCAGTATTTT CASRSPSRGQYF
NA TRBJ2-7 15 NA TRBV5-5 TGTGCCAGCAGCTTGGGAGGGTCGCTAACCTACGAGCAGTACTTC CASSLGGSLTYEQYF
NA TRBJ1-3 15 NA TRBV7-2 TGTGCCAGCAGCACGAACGGGGGACTTGGAAACACCATATATTTT CASSTNGGLGNTIYF
NA TRBJ2-7 15 TRBD2 TRBV27 TGTGCCAGCAGTCCCTCGGCTAGCGGGACGGGGGAGCAGTACTTC CASSPSASGTGEQYF
NA TRBJ1-4 11 NA TRBV6-9 TGTGCCAGCAGTTTAAATGAAAAACTGTTTTTT CASSLNEKLFF
NA TRBJ2-7 14 NA TRBV27 TGTGCCAGCAGTTTCAGGGGCCCCCCTTACGAGCAGTACTTC CASSFRGPPYEQYF
NA TRBJ1-1 14 NA TRBV27 TGTGCCAGCAGTTTTCGGGGGGCCCGAACTGAAGCTTTCTTT CASSFRGARTEAFF
NA TRBJ1-2 13 NA TRBV6-9 TGTGCCAGCAGTTACCAGCGACTCTATGGCTACACCTTC CASSYQRLYGYTF
NA TRBJ2-5 14 NA TRBV7-8 TGTGCCAGCAGCTTAGCGTTTGGGGGGGAGACCCAGTACTTC CASSLAFGGETQYF
NA TRBJ1-5 15 TRBD1 TRBV6-1 TGTGCCAGCAGAGACCCCCAGGGGGCCGGTCAGCCCCAGCATTTT CASRDPQGAGQPQHF
NA TRBJ1-2 14 TRBD1 TRBV28 TGTGCCAGCACCTACCGGGACAGGGAGTCTGGCTACACCTTC CASTYRDRESGYTF
NA TRBJ2-1 12 NA TRBV5-1 TGCGCCAGCAGCTTCTCGGGTGACGAGCAGTTCTTC CASSFSGDEQFF
NA TRBJ2-1 12 NA TRBV27 TGTGCCAGCAGTTTTGTACACGGGGAGCAGTTCTTC CASSFVHGEQFF
NA TRBJ2-5 17 TRBD2 TRBV5-1 TGCGCCAGCAGCCTGGGACTAGCGGAGCTGTACCAAGAGACCCAGTACTTC CASSLGLAELYQETQYF
NA TRBJ2-5 17 TRBD2 TRBV4-2 TGTGCCAGCAGCCAAGAGGGGGCGGGAGGGCAAAAGGAGACCCAGTACTTC CASSQEGAGGQKETQYF
NA TRBJ2-7 11 NA TRBV29-1 TGCAGCGTGGGAGGTACGAACGAGCAGTACTTC CSVGGTNEQYF
NA TRBJ1-4 16 NA TRBV10-3 TGTGCCATCAGTGATCCCGTGACAGGCCCTGGGGAAAAACTGTTTTTT CAISDPVTGPGEKLFF
NA TRBJ1-1 19 NA TRBV30 TGTGCCTGGAGATACTCTACGTTTCAGGGGTGGGTCAGGAACACTGAAGCTTTCTTT CAWRYSTFQGWVRNTEAFF
NA TRBJ2-3 15 TRBD1 TRBV7-6 TGTGCCAGCAGCTTTACCGGGACAGGGACAGATACGCAGTATTTT CASSFTGTGTDTQYF
NA TRBJ1-6 14 TRBD1 TRBV5-4 TGTGCCAGCAGCTTGGGACAGGGGGATTCACCCCTCCACTTT CASSLGQGDSPLHF